What follows describes a single T cell receptor beta chain. The data are from a study of CD4+ T cells in melanoma. V shed 5 bases and J shed 3 bases, with 11 bases lying between them. Germline V gene lookup returns CDR1 GTSNPN and CDR2 SVGIG (reference sequence). This CDR3 is built from 13 residues. Clones were read by immunoSEQ multiplex PCR, and TCRdb kept only the in-frame ones, dropping some. The table has some 120,000 clones, about 90% seen once. Material: peripheral blood. The chain has TRBV30 and TRBJ1-3, with D perhaps TRBD1 (6 bases). This receptor was obtained from a human donor with melanoma. The CDR3 nucleotides are TGTGCCTGGGACAGGTCAAATGGAAACACCATATATTTT. Its translation is CAWDRSNGNTIYF.